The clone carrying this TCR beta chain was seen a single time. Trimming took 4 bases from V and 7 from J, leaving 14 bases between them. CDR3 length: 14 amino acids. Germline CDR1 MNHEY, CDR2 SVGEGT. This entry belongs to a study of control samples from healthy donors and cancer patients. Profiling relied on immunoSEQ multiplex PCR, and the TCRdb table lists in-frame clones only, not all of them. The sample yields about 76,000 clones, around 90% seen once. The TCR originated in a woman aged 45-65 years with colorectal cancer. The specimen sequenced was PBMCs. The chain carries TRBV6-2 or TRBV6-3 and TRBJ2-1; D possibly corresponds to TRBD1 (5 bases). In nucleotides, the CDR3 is TGTGCCAGCAGTTGGGGCCCCTTAGGAAATGAGCAGTTCTTC. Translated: CASSWGPLGNEQFF.